The 17 T cell receptor beta chains reported below all come from one sample, sequenced in a study of shared T cell receptors in the human thymus. TCRdb's copy holds only in-frame clones and misses some; the assay was immunoSEQ multiplex PCR. The repertoire holds hundreds of thousands of clones, with more than 70% as singletons. The same data also went into a second study, on human thymus T cells.

The sample was thymocytes. All receptors derive from a boy younger than two with a congenital heart defect.

The table lists this clone with a count of one. The chain employs TRBV4-3 and TRBJ2-3; TRBD1 agrees at 10 bases. Trimming cost V 4 bases and J 6 bases; bases outside gene matches: 4. CDR1 LGHNA and CDR2 YSLEER come from the germline V gene. The CDR3 is 14 residues long. As DNA, the CDR3 is TGCGCCAGCAGCCCTGGGACAGGGGTCGATACGCAGTATTTT. Protein: CASSPGTGVDTQYF.

The chain joins TRBV5-4 to TRBJ2-1; 15 bases are a match to TRBD2. V shed 4 bases, J shed 4 bases, and the junction held 15 bases outside the gene matches. The CDR3 consists of 20 residues. Germline loops: CDR1 SGHNT, CDR2 YYREEE (reference sequence). The CDR3 protein is CASSEKIGLAGGVLYNEQFF. Written as DNA, the CDR3 is TGTGCCAGCAGCGAGAAAATCGGACTAGCGGGAGGGGTCCTGTACAATGAGCAGTTCTTC.

This rearrangement joins TRBV13 to TRBJ2-5; 8 bases match TRBD1. Germline V gene lookup returns CDR1 PRHDT and CDR2 FYEKMQ (reference sequence). J gave up 5 bases and V 5 bases, and 7 bases lay outside the gene matches. CDR3 length equals 14 residues. The CDR3 nucleotides are TGTGCCAGCAGCCTCCGGGACAGGCTTGAGACCCAGTACTTC. The encoded protein is CASSLRDRLETQYF.

The chain employs TRBV14 and TRBJ2-1; D perhaps matches TRBD2 (6 bases). V lost 3 bases and J lost 7, with 19 bases in between. Per germline, CDR1 SGHDN and CDR2 FVKESK. The CDR3 runs to 16 residues. This chain's CDR3 is CASSHRAGEGPNEQFF. CDR3 sequence (DNA): TGTGCCAGCAGCCACCGAGCGGGTGAGGGTCCTAATGAGCAGTTCTTC.

The CDR3 bases are TGTGCCAGCTCACACCTAGACAGGATCGAGCAGTACTTC. This encodes CASSHLDRIEQYF. The genes are TRBV18 and TRBJ2-5, with a weak D call TRBD1 (6 bases). Gene TRBJ2-7 matches the end of the DNA better, so the J call may be wrong. Looked up from germline, CDR1 is KGHSH and CDR2 is LQKENI. The CDR3 covers 13 residues.

In its sample, this clone was seen once. This rearrangement joins TRBV6-1 to TRBJ2-1; D is possibly TRBD2 (5 bases). Trimming cost V 5 bases and J 3 bases, with 8 bases left between them. The CDR3 is 13 amino acids. Germline V gives CDR1 MNHNS, CDR2 SASEGT. The DNA for the CDR3 is TGTGCCAGCAGTCTCCGGGACTACAATGAGCAGTTCTTC. As protein: CASSLRDYNEQFF.

The chain combines TRBV2 with TRBJ1-4; TRBD1 agrees at 7 bases. The V gene's germline CDR1 is SNHLY and CDR2 FYNNEI. This CDR3 region has 12 residues. V dropped 9 bases and J dropped 10; count of bases not matched to a gene: 8. CDR3: CASDREAGKLFF. CDR3 bases: TGTGCCAGTGACAGGGAAGCGGGAAAACTGTTTTTT. Drawing the rest from reference TRBV2 and TRBJ1-4, the complete variable domain is EPEVTQTPSHQVTQMGQEVILRCVPISNHLYFYWYRQILGQKVEFLVSFYNNEISEKSEIFDDQFSVERPDGSNFTLKIRSTKLEDSAMYFCASDREAGKLFFGSGTQLSVL.

This clone occurred once. The rearrangement links TRBV9 to TRBJ2-7, with unresolved D. The ends were cut back, 4 bases at V and 3 bases at J, with 17 bases in the middle. The germline CDR1 and CDR2 sequences are SGDLS and YYNGEE. The CDR3 covers 15 residues. The CDR3 region is CASSPSGLLHYEQYF. DNA for the CDR3: TGTGCCAGCAGCCCCAGTGGGCTGCTCCACTACGAGCAGTACTTC. The complete variable domain, with remaining parts taken from reference TRBV9 and TRBJ2-7, reads DSGVTQTPKHLITATGQRVTLRCSPRSGDLSVYWYQQSLDQGLQFLIQYYNGEERAKGNILERFSAQQFPDLHSELNLSSLELGDSALYFCASSPSGLLHYEQYFGPGTRLTVT.

The genes are TRBV27 and TRBJ2-5, with 9 bases fitting TRBD1. The germline CDR1 and CDR2 sequences are MNHEY and SMNVEV (reference sequence). CDR3 length: 15 residues. V dropped 3 bases and J dropped 5; count of bases not matched to a gene: 7. CDR3 sequence (DNA): TGTGCCAGCAGTTTCACGGGACAGGGCGGGGAGACCCAGTACTTC. This gives the protein CASSFTGQGGETQYF.

The V gene is TRBV18, the J gene TRBJ1-6, with TRBD1 matching over 8 bases. Germline loops: CDR1 KGHSH, CDR2 LQKENI. The CDR3 contains 14 residues. The trim removed 3 bases at V and 8 bases at J, leaving 3 bases unmatched. CDR3 sequence: CASSPDRGYSPLHF. In DNA form, the CDR3 reads TGTGCCAGCTCACCCGACAGGGGTTATTCACCCCTCCACTTT.

The rearrangement joins TRBV6-1 to TRBJ2-6, with 11 bases aligning to TRBD2. V lost 4 bases and J lost 3; bases outside the gene matches: 8. Germline CDR1 reads MNHNS; CDR2 reads SASEGT. This CDR3 is 18 amino acids long. CDR3 sequence reads: CASSAGIAGGCGANVLTF. The CDR3 bases are TGTGCCAGCAGTGCAGGAATAGCGGGGGGGTGTGGGGCCAACGTCCTGACTTTC.

This clone has just one count. The chain links TRBV4-1 to TRBJ2-7; 14 positions match TRBD2. Trimming cost V 1 base and J 5 bases; bases outside gene matches: 7. Germline CDR1 MGHRA, CDR2 YSYEKL. This CDR3 is built from 17 residues. The CDR3 spells CASSQGLAGGLYDEQYF. The DNA of the CDR3 is TGCGCCAGCAGCCAAGGACTAGCGGGGGGGCTGTATGACGAGCAGTACTTC.

V is TRBV4-3 and J is TRBJ2-7, with 8 bases that match TRBD1. The junction had 10 bases not matched to a gene; V was cut back by 3 bases and J by 3 bases. This CDR3 is built from 16 residues. Germline CDR1 reads LGHNA; CDR2 reads YSLEER. The CDR3 coding sequence is TGCGCCAGCAGCCACCGGACAGGGTATAGGTTCTACGAGCAGTACTTC. As protein: CASSHRTGYRFYEQYF.

This rearrangement joins TRBV4-3 to TRBJ2-1; the match to TRBD2 covers 8 bases. Trimming took 0 bases from V and 5 from J; bases not matched to a gene: 3. This CDR3 contains 15 residues. The germline CDR1 and CDR2 sequences are LGHNA and YSLEER. The CDR3 DNA sequence: TGCGCCAGCAGCCAAGATCAAGCGGGGGACAATGAGCAGTTCTTC. Translation: CASSQDQAGDNEQFF.

This clone has only one observation. The chain couples TRBV4-3 to TRBJ2-7; 7 nucleotides align to TRBD1. The V gene end was trimmed by 0 bases and the J gene end by 3 bases; junction bases not matched to a gene: 8. This CDR3 comprises 16 residues. CDR1 is LGHNA and CDR2 is YSLEER in the germline V gene. The CDR3: CASSQDGPDRVYEQYF. CDR3 DNA: TGCGCCAGCAGCCAAGATGGACCCGACAGGGTCTACGAGCAGTACTTC.

The chain carries TRBV27 and TRBJ2-3; maybe TRBD2 (5 bases). Per the germline V gene, CDR1 is MNHEY and CDR2 is SMNVEV (reference sequence). The CDR3 has 12 residues. V was pared by 8 bases and J by 3 bases, with 9 bases between. The CDR3 spells CASGRGTDTQYF. CDR3 in DNA: TGTGCCAGCGGTCGGGGAACAGATACGCAGTATTTT.

This chain joins TRBV4-3 and TRBJ2-3; TRBD2 agrees at 8 bases. V lost 0 bases to trimming and J lost 7 bases; unmatched junction nucleotides: 6. The CDR3 is made up of 15 amino acids. The germline V gene encodes CDR1 LGHNA and CDR2 YSLEER. The CDR3 DNA is TGCGCCAGCAGCCAAGACCGGACTAGCAGCTATACGCAGTATTTT. Its protein product is CASSQDRTSSYTQYF.